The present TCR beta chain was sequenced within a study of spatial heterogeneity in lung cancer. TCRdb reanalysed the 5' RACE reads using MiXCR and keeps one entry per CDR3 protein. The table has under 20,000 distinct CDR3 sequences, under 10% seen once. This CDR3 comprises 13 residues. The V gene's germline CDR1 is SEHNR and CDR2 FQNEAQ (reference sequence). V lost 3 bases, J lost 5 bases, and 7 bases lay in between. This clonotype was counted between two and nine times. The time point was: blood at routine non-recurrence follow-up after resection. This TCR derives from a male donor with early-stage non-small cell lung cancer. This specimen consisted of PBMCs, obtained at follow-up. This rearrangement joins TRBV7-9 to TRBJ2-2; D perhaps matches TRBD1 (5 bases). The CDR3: CASSLGQTGELFF. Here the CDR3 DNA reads TGTGCCAGCAGCTTGGGGCAAACCGGGGAGCTGTTTTTT.